This TCR beta chain was recorded in a study of T cell responses to AZD1222 COVID-19 vaccine. General study points: Donor demographics were predominantly white British with a female majority; clonal diversity may be underestimated. Spike-spanning, vaccine-associated CD4 TCRs were dominant at 160-218 and 743-854.

The length of the CDR3 is 14 residues. Germline CDR1 SGHNT, CDR2 YYREEE (reference sequence). V shed 2 bases, J shed 3 bases, and the junction held 3 bases outside the gene matches. Generated by immunoSEQ multiplex PCR, the TCRdb table keeps only in-frame clones and is missing some. The repertoire includes approximately 94,000 clones, approximately 90% of them detected once, and 1.8% sits in the top ten. A remark on this clone: Its cognate antigen is unknown. Other DNA sequences in the sample encode the same CDR3.

The V and J genes are TRBV5-4 and TRBJ1-1; 8 bases agree with TRBD1. Specimen: peripheral blood, collected on day 0 of AZD1222 vaccination. This sequence was found in an adult in good health. CDR3 in amino acids: CASSFDRGDTEAFF. The CDR3 nucleotides read TGTGCCAGCAGCTTCGACAGGGGCGACACTGAAGCTTTCTTT.